This is a list of T cell receptor beta chains from one sample in a study of blood T cell repertoires in COVID-19. Clones were read by immunoSEQ multiplex PCR, and TCRdb kept only the in-frame ones, dropping some. The sample records approximately 120,000 clones, more than 70% being singletons. Sequenced input: peripheral blood. Receptor source: a man older than 75 with active or convalescent COVID-19. The CDR3 runs from the conserved cysteine through the conserved F or W. Each record gives: CDR3 protein, J gene, V gene.

CDR3 protein: CASSYEEGSYYGYTF
J gene: TRBJ1-2
V gene: TRBV6-5

CDR3 protein: CASSLGGLGLYEQYF
J gene: TRBJ2-7
V gene: TRBV3-1/TRBV3-2

CDR3 protein: CASSKDSSYEQYF
J gene: TRBJ2-7
V gene: TRBV2

CDR3 protein: CASMGQTTGELFF
J gene: TRBJ2-2
V gene: TRBV19

CDR3 protein: CASGDYEQYF
J gene: TRBJ2-7
V gene: TRBV27

CDR3 protein: CASSLLPSGESYEQYF
J gene: TRBJ2-7
V gene: TRBV7-6

CDR3 protein: CASLLSGLAGGPYNEQFF
J gene: TRBJ2-1
V gene: TRBV2

CDR3 protein: CAISDAPGQGSPLHF
J gene: TRBJ1-6
V gene: TRBV10-3

CDR3 protein: CASSLRGNEAFF
J gene: TRBJ1-1
V gene: TRBV5-6

CDR3 protein: CAISEEGTGGEFF
J gene: TRBJ2-1
V gene: TRBV10-3

CDR3 protein: CAISETGTGNEQYF
J gene: TRBJ2-7
V gene: TRBV10-3

CDR3 protein: CASSLAGATTDTQYF
J gene: TRBJ2-3
V gene: TRBV28

CDR3 protein: CSVMTSSYEQYF
J gene: TRBJ2-7
V gene: TRBV29-1

CDR3 protein: CAGRQGASRDTEAFF
J gene: TRBJ1-1
V gene: TRBV2

CDR3 protein: CASSLPQGESTEAFF
J gene: TRBJ1-1
V gene: TRBV6-6

CDR3 protein: CASSLVRGSSYNEQFF
J gene: TRBJ2-1
V gene: TRBV11-2

CDR3 protein: CASSLAQGSEQYF
J gene: TRBJ2-7
V gene: TRBV7-9

CDR3 protein: CASSYSWGGSVEAFF
J gene: TRBJ1-1
V gene: TRBV6-5

CDR3 protein: CASSPQGVPYNEQFF
J gene: TRBJ2-1
V gene: TRBV2

CDR3 protein: CASSLRQGQAEQYF
J gene: TRBJ2-7
V gene: TRBV5-1

CDR3 protein: CASSEWSGGAGTGELFF
J gene: TRBJ2-2
V gene: TRBV6-1

CDR3 protein: CASSFGQWETQYF
J gene: TRBJ2-5
V gene: TRBV7-9

CDR3 protein: CASSEGHPYEQYF
J gene: TRBJ2-7
V gene: TRBV7-2

CDR3 protein: CAISERGYEQYF
J gene: TRBJ2-7
V gene: TRBV10-3

CDR3 protein: CASSIFGTGNGNTIYF
J gene: TRBJ1-3
V gene: TRBV2

CDR3 protein: CASSLTAGSYNEQFF
J gene: TRBJ2-1
V gene: TRBV7-2

CDR3 protein: CASRRQTDDTGELFF
J gene: TRBJ2-2
V gene: TRBV2

CDR3 protein: CASSQDSQGAYNEQFF
J gene: TRBJ2-1
V gene: TRBV4-3

CDR3 protein: CASSASSRGSTEAFF
J gene: TRBJ1-1
V gene: TRBV25-1

CDR3 protein: CASTSMELSDKNTGELFF
J gene: TRBJ2-2
V gene: TRBV19

CDR3 protein: CASSFNGRDAGNPYEQYF
J gene: TRBJ2-7
V gene: TRBV28

CDR3 protein: CASSQLPRGTEAFF
J gene: TRBJ1-1
V gene: TRBV4-3